This paragraph reports one T cell receptor (beta chain). Being one base from a much bigger clone, this may be a read error. These data belong to a study of T cells in Graves' hyperthyroidism and ophthalmopathy. TCR beta CDR3 regions were amplified from RNA transcripts. A set of HTBI primers served as the primers for a first-round RT-PCR of the TCR CDR3. TCRdb reprocessed the multiplex PCR reads via MiXCR and lists one record per CDR3 protein. Among roughly 180,000 distinct CDR3 sequences listed, 17% were seen once. This CDR3 is 13 amino acids long. V gave up 8 bases and J gave up 3 bases, with 13 bases separating them. Germline V gene sequence: CDR1 MNHEY, CDR2 SMNVEV (reference sequence).

The genes are TRBV27 and TRBJ1-2; the D is unclear. The sample was blood. This TCR was sampled from a woman in her forties or fifties with Graves' hyperthyroidism. Written as DNA, the CDR3 is TGTGCCAGCGCCTCAGGCGGGGACTATGGCTACACCTTC. This encodes CASASGGDYGYTF.